This TCR beta chain comes out of a study of Tregs in tolerant kidney transplant recipients. Study-wide results and caveats: Tregs expanded with activated donor B cells seemed most donor-specific. In tolerant patients, donor-specific Tregs outgrew total Tregs, suggesting antigen-driven expansion. Nucleotide sequences could not be compared across some patients' samples due to primer changes.

The method was immunoSEQ multiplex PCR; TCRdb's version includes in-frame clones alone and lacks a portion of them. The sample yields tens of thousands of clones, approximately 90% seen once. Germline CDR1 is MNHEY and CDR2 is SMNVEV (reference sequence). V dropped 1 base and J dropped 7; count of bases not matched to a gene: 12. CDR3 length: 16 residues. As to this clone: Antigen: not known.

Thawed PBMCs were FACS-sorted into unstimulated CD4+CD25+CD127- regulatory T cells, CD4+CD25- non-regulatory cells, CD4 and CD8 cells. The chain is built from TRBV27 and TRBJ2-7; the match to TRBD1 covers 8 bases. Sample: Tregs from blood, taken before the transplant. This TCR was sampled from a human donor who received a combined kidney and bone marrow transplant. The CDR3 nucleotides read TGTGCCAGCAGTTTATTGGCGGGCAGGGGGCAAGGAGAGCAGTACTTC. Protein product: CASSLLAGRGQGEQYF.